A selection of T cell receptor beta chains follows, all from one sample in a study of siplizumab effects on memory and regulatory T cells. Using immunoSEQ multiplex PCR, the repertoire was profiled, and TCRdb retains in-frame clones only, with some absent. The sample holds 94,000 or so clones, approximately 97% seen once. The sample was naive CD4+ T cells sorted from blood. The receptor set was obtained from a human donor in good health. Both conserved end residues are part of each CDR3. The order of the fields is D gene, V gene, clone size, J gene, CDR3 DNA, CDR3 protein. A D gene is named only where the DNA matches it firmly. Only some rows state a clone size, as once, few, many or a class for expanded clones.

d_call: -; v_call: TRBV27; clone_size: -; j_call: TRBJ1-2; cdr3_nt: TGTGCCAGCAGTTTCGGGGCAGACTATGGCTACACCTTC; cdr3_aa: CASSFGADYGYTF
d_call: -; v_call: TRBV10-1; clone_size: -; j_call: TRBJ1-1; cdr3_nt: TGCGCCAGCAGTGAGTCCGGGGGGGCCGCTTTCTTT; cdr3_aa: CASSESGGAAFF
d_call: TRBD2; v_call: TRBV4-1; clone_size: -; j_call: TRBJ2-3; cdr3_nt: TGCGCCAGCAGCCAAGACAGTATGCGGGGGGGCAGTGATACGCAGTATTTT; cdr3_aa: CASSQDSMRGGSDTQYF
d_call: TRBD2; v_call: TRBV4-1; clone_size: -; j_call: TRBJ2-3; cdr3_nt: TGCGCCAGCAGCCAAGTCGGTAGCGGGGTGAAAGATACGCAGTATTTT; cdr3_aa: CASSQVGSGVKDTQYF
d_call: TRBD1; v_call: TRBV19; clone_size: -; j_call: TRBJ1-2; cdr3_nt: TGTGCCAGTAGTTCTTCAGGGGACAGCCACTATGGCTACACCTTC; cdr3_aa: CASSSSGDSHYGYTF
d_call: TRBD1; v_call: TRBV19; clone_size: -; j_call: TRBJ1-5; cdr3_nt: TGTGCCACCGAACAGGGGGGGGGTCAGCCCCAGCATTTT; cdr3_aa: CATEQGGGQPQHF
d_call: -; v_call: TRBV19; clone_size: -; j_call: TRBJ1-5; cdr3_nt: TGTGCCAGTAAGGGCAGGGGTGGCCCTATCCTAAATCAGCCCCAGCATTTT; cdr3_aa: CASKGRGGPILNQPQHF
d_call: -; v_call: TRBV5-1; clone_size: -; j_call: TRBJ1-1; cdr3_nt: TGCGCCAGCAGCTTGGCCCCGGTGAACACTGAAGCTTTCTTT; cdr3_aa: CASSLAPVNTEAFF
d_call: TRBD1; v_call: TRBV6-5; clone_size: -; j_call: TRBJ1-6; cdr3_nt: TGTGCCAGCAGACCTGGGACAGGGGAGAATTCACCCCTCCACTTT; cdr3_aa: CASRPGTGENSPLHF
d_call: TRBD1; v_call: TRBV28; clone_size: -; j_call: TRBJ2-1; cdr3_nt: TGTGCCAGCAGTTTACCGGGACAGGGGTACAATGAGCAGTTCTTC; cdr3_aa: CASSLPGQGYNEQFF
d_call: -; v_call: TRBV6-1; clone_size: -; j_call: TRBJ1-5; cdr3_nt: TGTGCCAGCGGGGAGCAGGTCGGGAATCAGCCCCAGCATTTT; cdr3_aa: CASGEQVGNQPQHF
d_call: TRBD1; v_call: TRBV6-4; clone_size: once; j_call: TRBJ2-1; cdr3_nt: TGTGCCAGCAGGACCGGACAGGGTGGGGATGAGCAGTTCTTC; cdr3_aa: CASRTGQGGDEQFF
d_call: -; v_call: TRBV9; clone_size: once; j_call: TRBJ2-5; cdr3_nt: TGTGCCAGCAGCGTGGGGTTCGCGGAGGTTCGGGGGGAGACCCAGTACTTC; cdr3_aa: CASSVGFAEVRGETQYF
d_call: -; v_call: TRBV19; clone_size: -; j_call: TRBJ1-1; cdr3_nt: TGTGCCAGTACTATGAGGGAGAGCACTGAAGCTTTCTTT; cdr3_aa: CASTMRESTEAFF
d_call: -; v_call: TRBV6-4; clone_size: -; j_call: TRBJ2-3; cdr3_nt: TGTGCCAGCAGTGACGTTCCCCCCCTCCACCCACTGAGCGATACGCAGTATTTT; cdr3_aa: CASSDVPPLHPLSDTQYF
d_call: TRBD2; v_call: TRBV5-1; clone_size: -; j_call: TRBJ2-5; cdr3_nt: TGCGCCAGCAGCTTAAGGACTAGCGGGGTTCAAGAGACCCAGTACTTC; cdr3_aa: CASSLRTSGVQETQYF